The 16 T cell receptor beta chains below come from one sample, sequenced in a study of blood T cell repertoires in COVID-19 (dated by TCRdb to 2018 to 2021). Receptor amplification or capture employed the immunoSEQ multiplex PCR assay. Held by TCRdb, this immuneACCESS table contains in-frame sequences only and omits some clones. Under half of the omission traces to an unresolved V gene where checked; the cause of the rest is unknown. This sample gives 350,000 or so clones in total; 88% of them show up just once. 0.85% to 1.3% of the sample goes to the ten largest clones. Sequencing was done on a sample of PBMCs or T cells enriched from blood (not recorded which). The receptors were sampled from a woman in her 30s who had been exposed to COVID-19.

This chain links TRBV9 with TRBJ1-1; 8 bases align to TRBD1. This CDR3 is built from 14 residues. Germline V lookup: CDR1 SGDLS, CDR2 YYNGEE. V was clipped by 3 bases and J by 6 bases; unmatched bases: 7. CDR3 nucleotide sequence: TGTGCCAGCAGCGGAGGAGACAGGGGCGCTGAAGCTTTCTTT. It is translated as CASSGGDRGAEAFF. Together with reference TRBV9 and TRBJ1-1, the CDR3 gives the full variable domain: DSGVTQTPKHLITATGQRVTLRCSPRSGDLSVYWYQQSLDQGLQFLIQYYNGEERAKGNILERFSAQQFPDLHSELNLSSLELGDSALYFCASSGGDRGAEAFFGQGTRLTVV.

This chain links TRBV27 with TRBJ2-7, with D uncertain. Trimming cost V 2 bases and J 5 bases, with 10 bases left between them. Germline lookup yields CDR1 MNHEY and CDR2 SMNVEV (reference sequence). The CDR3 runs 13 residues. The CDR3 spells CASSLAGPDEQYF. CDR3 in DNA: TGTGCCAGCAGTTTAGCTGGGCCTGACGAGCAGTACTTC.

This chain uses TRBV19 with TRBJ2-1; the match to TRBD1 covers 10 bases. The V segment lost 5 bases and the J segment 7 bases; nucleotides outside the gene matches: 5. CDR3 size: 14 residues. Germline-derived CDR1 and CDR2 are LNHDA and SQIVND (reference sequence). CDR3 sequence: CASSLTGGLNEQFF. As DNA, the CDR3 is TGTGCCAGTAGTCTGACAGGGGGCTTGAATGAGCAGTTCTTC.

The chain couples TRBV28 to TRBJ2-5; D is possibly TRBD2 (6 bases). The CDR3 is 16 residues long. The V and J ends lost 5 bases and 4 bases respectively, with 20 bases between them. The germline gives CDR1 MDHEN, CDR2 SYDVKM. Written as DNA, the CDR3 is TGTGCCAGCAGTCCCCCCGGGAACGTGGGGGGAGAGACCCAGTACTTC. Translation gives CASSPPGNVGGETQYF.

The chain recombines TRBV5-1 with TRBJ2-5, with D tentatively TRBD1 (6 bases). The CDR3 spans 14 residues. V lost 4 bases and J lost 0, with 10 bases in between. CDR1 SGHRS and CDR2 YFSETQ come from the germline V gene. CDR3 in DNA: TGCGCCAGCAGCCCCCGGGACAACCAAGAGACCCAGTACTTC. Protein sequence: CASSPRDNQETQYF. Complete variable domain (other parts from reference TRBV5-1 and TRBJ2-5): KAGVTQTPRYLIKTRGQQVTLSCSPISGHRSVSWYQQTPGQGLQFLFEYFSETQRNKGNFPGRFSGRQFSNSRSEMNVSTLELGDSALYLCASSPRDNQETQYFGPGTRLLVL.

The J gene is TRBJ1-1, the V gene TRBV3-1 (or the pseudogene TRBV3-2), with D tentatively TRBD1 (5 bases). V was trimmed by 0 bases and J by 8 bases, leaving 10 bases between them. This CDR3 has 13 amino acids. Germline CDR1 LGHDT, CDR2 YNNKEL (reference sequence). In DNA, the CDR3 is TGTGCCAGCAGCCAAGATGTGGGGCCCGAAGCTTTCTTT. Translating it yields CASSQDVGPEAFF.

The V and J genes are TRBV28 and TRBJ1-5; 7 bases map to TRBD1. Trimming at V came to 2 bases and at J to 7 bases, leaving 8 bases not matched to a gene. The CDR3 contains 15 residues. Germline V CDR1 and CDR2: MDHEN, SYDVKM. CDR3: CASSLLSQGRQPQHF. DNA for the CDR3: TGTGCCAGCAGTTTACTGTCACAGGGGAGACAGCCCCAGCATTTT. Complete variable domain (other parts from reference TRBV28 and TRBJ1-5): DVKVTQSSRYLVKRTGEKVFLECVQDMDHENMFWYRQDPGLGLRLIYFSYDVKMKEKGDIPEGYSVSREKKERFSLILESASTNQTSMYLCASSLLSQGRQPQHFGDGTRLSIL.

The gene calls are TRBV13 and TRBJ1-1; 9 bases map to TRBD1. The trim removed 1 base at V and 4 bases at J, leaving 4 bases unmatched. This CDR3 has 15 amino acids. CDR1 is PRHDT, CDR2 FYEKMQ, per germline (reference sequence). In DNA, the CDR3 is TGTGCCAGCAGCTTAGAAGGGACAGGGAGCACTGAAGCTTTCTTT. As protein: CASSLEGTGSTEAFF.

This clone was seen a single time. This chain links TRBV11-2 with TRBJ1-4; 7 bases fit TRBD1. The CDR3 runs to 15 residues. Germline CDR1 is SGHAT and CDR2 is FQNNGV. Trimming removed 2 bases from V and 8 bases from J; junction bases left unmatched: 8. The CDR3 sequence is CASSLRRGPGEKLFF. CDR3 in DNA: TGTGCCAGCAGCTTACGGAGGGGGCCTGGAGAAAAACTGTTTTTT.

This rearrangement joins TRBV7-9 to TRBJ1-1, with unresolved D. Germline values: CDR1 SEHNR, CDR2 FQNEAQ (reference sequence). Trimming pared 2 bases from V and 5 bases from J, leaving 12 bases between. The CDR3 spans 14 residues. CDR3 nucleotides: TGTGCCAGCAGCTTACCCGGGCGCGGGACTGAAGCTTTCTTT. This sequence encodes CASSLPGRGTEAFF. The variable domain in full, with the rest retrieved from reference TRBV7-9 and TRBJ1-1, is DTGVSQNPRHKITKRGQNVTFRCDPISEHNRLYWYRQTLGQGPEFLTYFQNEAQLEKSRLLSDRFSAERPKGSFSTLEIQRTEQGDSAMYLCASSLPGRGTEAFFGQGTRLTVV.

V gene TRBV27 combines with J gene TRBJ2-2, with 9 positions matching TRBD1. The CDR3 consists of 15 residues. In germline, CDR1 is MNHEY, CDR2 SMNVEV (reference sequence). The trim removed 5 bases at V and 4 bases at J, leaving 5 bases unmatched. The CDR3 nucleotides are TGTGCCAGCAGTAGGGACAGGGTTCGCACCGGGGAGCTGTTTTTT. Protein sequence: CASSRDRVRTGELFF.

J is TRBJ1-1 and V is TRBV14, with a tentative D call TRBD1 (5 bases). CDR1 is SGHDN and CDR2 is FVKESK in the germline V gene. This CDR3 comprises 17 residues. V dropped 6 bases and J dropped 1 base, with 21 bases sitting between them. The CDR3 bases are TGTGCCAGCAGTCTACAAGGGGAGGGCGTCAGGAACACTGAAGCTTTCTTT. Its translation is CASSLQGEGVRNTEAFF.

The gene calls are TRBV2 and TRBJ1-2; 8 bases map to TRBD1. CDR3 size: 15 residues. The V gene end was trimmed by 7 bases and the J gene end by 8 bases; junction bases not matched to a gene: 15. CDR1 is SNHLY and CDR2 is FYNNEI in the germline V gene. The CDR3 protein is CASTVQGVQGWGYTF. In nucleotides, the CDR3 is TGTGCCAGCACCGTACAGGGGGTACAGGGCTGGGGCTACACCTTC.

This clone turned up a few times. Other DNA sequences within the sample encode an identical CDR3. The chain joins TRBV12-3 or TRBV12-4 to TRBJ1-1; D possibly corresponds to TRBD1 (6 bases). This CDR3 contains 13 residues. V lost 1 base to trimming and J lost 4 bases, with 7 bases between them. CDR3 sequence reads: CASSLGGGTEAFF. CDR3 coding DNA: TGTGCCAGCAGTTTAGGAGGGGGCACTGAAGCTTTCTTT.

The chain employs TRBV28 and TRBJ1-2; possibly TRBD1 for D (5 bases). CDR1 MDHEN and CDR2 SYDVKM come from the germline V gene. V lost 11 bases, J lost 6 bases, and 16 bases lay in between. The CDR3 sequence is 12 residues long. Here the CDR3 reads CALGRGLNGYTF. In nucleotides, the CDR3 is TGTGCCCTGGGGCGGGGGTTGAATGGCTACACCTTC.

The chain recombines TRBV5-4 with TRBJ2-7; D unresolved. The CDR3 has 14 amino acids. Trimming stripped 1 base from V and 0 bases from J, with 8 bases between. Germline V CDR1 and CDR2: SGHNT, YYREEE (reference sequence). In DNA form, the CDR3 reads TGTGCCAGCAGCTTGATGGCAGGCTCCTACGAGCAGTACTTC. This codes for CASSLMAGSYEQYF. The entire variable domain, with the rest obtained from reference TRBV5-4 and TRBJ2-7, is as follows: ETGVTQSPTHLIKTRGQQVTLRCSSQSGHNTVSWYQQALGQGPQFIFQYYREEENGRGNFPPRFSGLQFPNYSSELNVNALELDDSALYLCASSLMAGSYEQYFGPGTRLTVT.